This passage covers 29 T cell receptor beta chains from one sample sequenced in a study of T cells in Graves' hyperthyroidism and ophthalmopathy. Amplification of TCR beta CDR3 regions was performed using RNA transcripts as template. The HTBI set primed first-round TCR CDR3 RT-PCR. TCRdb analysed the multiplex PCR reads with MiXCR anew, one entry per CDR3 protein. This table has hundreds of thousands of distinct CDR3 sequences, 11% to 15% appearing once. Material: blood. These receptors were taken from a woman younger than 35 with Graves' hyperthyroidism.

This sequence joins TRBV20-1 and TRBJ1-4, with TRBD1 as a possible D gene (5 bases). This CDR3 has 13 amino acids. From germline, CDR1 is DFQATT and CDR2 SNEGSKA (reference sequence). The V gene lost 6 bases and the J gene lost 0 bases, with 8 bases spanning the gap. DNA for the CDR3: TGCAGTGCCATACAGGCAACTAATGAAAAACTGTTTTTT. It translates to CSAIQATNEKLFF.

This clonotype was seen many times. The V gene is TRBV2, the J gene TRBJ2-7; D remains ambiguous. Between the trimmed V and J ends, which lost 7 bases and 2 bases, there was a span of 9 bases. Per germline, CDR1 SNHLY and CDR2 FYNNEI. The CDR3 runs 12 residues. Here the CDR3 reads CASMDLPYEQYF. CDR3 DNA: TGTGCCAGCATGGACCTCCCCTACGAGCAGTACTTC.

This clonotype has a count of ten or more. This chain links TRBV7-8 with TRBJ1-1; no definite D call. Germline CDR1 and CDR2: SGHVS and FQNEAQ. V was cut by 1 base and J by 1 base, with 10 bases left in between. The CDR3 consists of 15 residues. CDR3 in DNA: TGTGCCAGCAGCTTAGTTTCCCCAGGGAACACTGAAGCTTTCTTT. It specifies CASSLVSPGNTEAFF.

This clonotype was observed many times. The chain links TRBV6-6 to TRBJ2-2; D tentatively reads TRBD1 or TRBD2 (5 bases each). The germline V and J ends were trimmed by 0 bases and 4 bases, with 15 bases remaining between them. CDR1 is MNHNY, CDR2 SVGAGI, per germline (reference sequence). The CDR3 covers 17 residues. This CDR3 reads CASSYSNGGAGTGELFF. In nucleotides, the CDR3 is TGTGCCAGCAGTTACTCGAATGGGGGAGCCGGCACCGGGGAGCTGTTTTTT.

This clonotype was recorded many times. The rearrangement joins TRBV29-1 to TRBJ2-7, with 9 bases matching TRBD1. Germline V CDR1 and CDR2: SQVTM, ANQGSEA. V was clipped by 4 bases and J by 5 bases; unmatched bases: 3. This CDR3 comprises 12 residues. The CDR3 DNA follows: TGCAGCGTTGTGACAGGGGGTAACGAGCAGTACTTC. This codes for CSVVTGGNEQYF.

This clonotype has ten or more counts. The rearrangement joins TRBV12-3 or TRBV12-4 to TRBJ2-1; 9 nucleotides align to TRBD1. The CDR3 runs to 15 residues. The ends lost 1 base at V and 4 bases at J; junction bases unmatched: 2. The CDR3 reads CASSLGTGEYNEQFF. The CDR3 DNA is TGTGCCAGCAGTTTAGGGACAGGGGAATACAATGAGCAGTTCTTC.

The chain joins TRBV28 to TRBJ2-7; 8 nucleotides line up with TRBD1. The CDR3 is made up of 13 amino acids. Germline trimming cut 6 bases from V and 6 bases from J; bases unmatched to any gene: 7. Germline V lookup: CDR1 MDHEN, CDR2 SYDVKM. The CDR3 is CASSRDRPSEQYF. The CDR3 DNA reads TGTGCCAGCAGCCGGGACAGGCCCTCCGAGCAGTACTTC.

As DNA, the CDR3 is TGTGCCAGCAGTGAGACTCAAGAAGAGTACGAGCAGTACTTC. Encoded protein: CASSETQEEYEQYF. The V call is TRBV25-1, the J call TRBJ2-7; no clear D. The CDR3 is 14 residues long. Germline lookup yields CDR1 MGHDK and CDR2 SYGVNS. V was pared by 3 bases and J by 4 bases, with 13 bases between.

This chain uses TRBV7-9 with TRBJ2-7; 10 bases are a match to TRBD2. The V gene end was trimmed by 0 bases and the J gene end by 2 bases; junction bases not matched to a gene: 4. The CDR3 covers 16 residues. Germline CDR1 SEHNR, CDR2 FQNEAQ (reference sequence). CDR3 protein: CASSLALAGEPYEQYF. CDR3 in DNA: TGTGCCAGCAGCTTAGCCCTAGCGGGAGAGCCCTACGAGCAGTACTTC.

In its sample, this clonotype was seen many times. The chain recombines TRBV20-1 with TRBJ2-7; no firm D call. Germline assignment: CDR1 DFQATT and CDR2 SNEGSKA (reference sequence). V dropped 4 bases and J dropped 6 bases, with 7 bases sitting between them. CDR3 length equals 10 residues. Written as DNA, the CDR3 is TGCAGTGCTAAGGTTCGCGAGCAGTACTTC. Its translation: CSAKVREQYF.

This clonotype was observed a few times. The chain combines TRBV9 with TRBJ2-1; possible D gene TRBD2, 6 bases. This CDR3 contains 14 residues. Between the trimmed V and J ends, which lost 4 bases and 7 bases, there was a span of 15 bases. Germline V lookup: CDR1 SGDLS, CDR2 YYNGEE. Here the CDR3 reads CASSPRREWNEQFF. The CDR3 DNA is TGTGCCAGCAGCCCAAGACGGGAGTGGAATGAGCAGTTCTTC.

This clonotype was seen many times. This chain links TRBV20-1 with TRBJ1-2, with 7 bases identical to TRBD1. The CDR3 runs to 13 residues. Germline CDR1 reads DFQATT; CDR2 reads SNEGSKA (reference sequence). J gave up 2 bases and V 2 bases, and 2 bases lay outside the gene matches. This CDR3 is CSARQGENYGYTF. The CDR3 DNA reads TGCAGTGCTAGACAGGGGGAGAACTATGGCTACACCTTC.

This clonotype was seen ten or more times. The genes are TRBV7-2 and TRBJ2-5; 9 bases match TRBD2. From germline, CDR1 is SGHTA and CDR2 FQGNSA. V trimming: 10 bases; J trimming: 1 base; junction bases outside the gene matches: 4. This CDR3 region has 13 residues. DNA for the CDR3: TGTGCCACGGAGCGGGGGGCCCAAGAGACCCAGTACTTC. Amino acids: CATERGAQETQYF.

This rearrangement joins TRBV7-9 to TRBJ2-2; 7 bases fit TRBD1. The germline gives CDR1 SEHNR, CDR2 FQNEAQ (reference sequence). The trim removed 2 bases at V and 4 bases at J, leaving 7 bases unmatched. The CDR3 totals 16 residues. The CDR3 loop is CASSLTGARFTGELFF. The CDR3 DNA is TGTGCCAGCAGCTTAACAGGGGCTCGATTCACCGGGGAGCTGTTTTTT. Based on the CDR3 plus reference TRBV7-9 and TRBJ2-2, the full variable domain is DTGVSQNPRHKITKRGQNVTFRCDPISEHNRLYWYRQTLGQGPEFLTYFQNEAQLEKSRLLSDRFSAERPKGSFSTLEIQRTEQGDSAMYLCASSLTGARFTGELFFGEGSRLTVL.

This clonotype was observed at least ten times. CDR3 sequence reads: CASTAPGTTNTGELFF. DNA of the CDR3: TGTGCCAGCACCGCCCCGGGGACTACAAACACCGGGGAGCTGTTTTTT. The chain employs TRBV11-2 and TRBJ2-2, with 7 nucleotides matching TRBD2. CDR3 length: 16 amino acids. With V trimmed by 7 bases and J by 2 bases, 10 bases remained unmatched. Germline V gives CDR1 SGHAT, CDR2 FQNNGV.

This clonotype was counted many times. The CDR3 sequence is CASSTGTGGEQYF. The DNA of the CDR3 is TGTGCCAGCAGTACCGGGACAGGGGGTGAGCAGTACTTC. The chain combines TRBV28 with TRBJ2-7, with 11 bases that match TRBD1. The V and J ends lost 5 bases and 7 bases, in that order; junction bases with no gene match: 4. CDR1 is MDHEN and CDR2 is SYDVKM in the germline V gene. The CDR3 spans 13 residues.

This clonotype was picked up many times. The chain carries TRBV7-4 and TRBJ2-7; D unclear. Germline assignment: CDR1 SGHVT and CDR2 SQSDAQ. This CDR3 comprises 17 residues. Trimming took off 4 bases at V and 2 bases at J, with 21 bases between the two ends. This CDR3 reads CASSSLPPRRVPYEQYF. CDR3 coding DNA: TGTGCCAGCAGCTCCCTACCCCCAAGAAGGGTCCCCTACGAGCAGTACTTC. The complete variable domain, with remaining parts taken from reference TRBV7-4 and TRBJ2-7, reads GAGVSQSPRYKVAKRGRDVALRCDSISGHVTLYWYRQTLGQGSEVLTYSQSDAQRDKSGRPSGRFSAERPERSVSTLKIQRTEQGDSAVYLCASSSLPPRRVPYEQYFGPGTRLTVT.

There are many counts of this clonotype. V is TRBV20-1 and J is TRBJ2-5; 8 nucleotides line up with TRBD2. Germline V CDR1 and CDR2: DFQATT, SNEGSKA (reference sequence). CDR3 length equals 15 residues. V was pared by 5 bases and J by 2 bases, with 10 bases of the junction left unmatched. The CDR3, as DNA: TGCAGTGCTGATTTAAGCGGGAGATCACAAGAGACCCAGTACTTC. Translated: CSADLSGRSQETQYF.

This clonotype was counted many times. This sequence joins TRBV6-1 and TRBJ1-1; 7 bases fit TRBD1. This CDR3 is 15 amino acids long. Germline CDR1 MNHNS, CDR2 SASEGT. V was clipped by 6 bases and J by 0 bases; unmatched bases: 7. The CDR3 region is CASRFETGMNTEAFF. DNA of the CDR3: TGTGCCAGCAGGTTCGAGACAGGGATGAACACTGAAGCTTTCTTT.

This clonotype was detected only a few times. The V call is TRBV6-6, the J call TRBJ1-2; 9 nucleotides agree with TRBD1. The CDR3 has 16 amino acids. In germline, CDR1 is MNHNY, CDR2 SVGAGI (reference sequence). The V segment lost 1 base and the J segment 6 bases; nucleotides outside the gene matches: 9. CDR3 in DNA: TGTGCCAGCAGTTACTATAACAGGGGGCGGAGACATGGCTACACCTTC. It encodes CASSYYNRGRRHGYTF.

This clonotype was detected many times. V is TRBV3-1 and J is TRBJ2-1; D remains unclear. The V gene lost 5 bases and the J gene lost 0 bases, with 11 bases spanning the gap. This CDR3 has 15 amino acids. CDR1 is LGHDT, CDR2 YNNKEL, per germline (reference sequence). The CDR3 is CASSSTRSSYNEQFF. DNA for the CDR3: TGTGCCAGCAGCTCGACCCGTAGCTCCTACAATGAGCAGTTCTTC.

This clonotype was counted ten times or more. The chain recombines TRBV18 with TRBJ2-3; D unresolved. The CDR3 covers 13 residues. The germline V gene has CDR1 KGHSH and CDR2 LQKENI. Trimming stripped 4 bases from V and 1 base from J, with 6 bases between. CDR3 residues: CASSRVGTDTQYF. The CDR3 DNA follows: TGTGCCAGCTCACGGGTAGGCACAGATACGCAGTATTTT.

This sequence joins TRBV25-1 and TRBJ2-1, with TRBD2 matching 8 bases. The last part of the DNA fits TRBJ2-7 better; the J call may be wrong. Per the germline V gene, CDR1 is MGHDK and CDR2 is SYGVNS. This CDR3 spans 17 amino acids. The CDR3 loop reads CASSEYGPGGSYNEQYF. The DNA for the CDR3 is TGTGCCAGCAGTGAATATGGTCCGGGAGGGAGCTACAATGAGCAGTACTTC.

This clonotype was observed a few times. V and J are TRBV7-3 and TRBJ2-3; maybe TRBD1 (5 bases). Trimming took off 3 bases at V and 2 bases at J, with 9 bases between the two ends. Germline CDR1 and CDR2: SGHTA and FQGTGA. The CDR3 spans 14 residues. In DNA, the CDR3 is TGTGCCAGCAGCTTTGGACACAACACAGATACGCAGTATTTT. Protein sequence: CASSFGHNTDTQYF.

This clonotype was detected a few times. The V call is TRBV4-3, the J call TRBJ1-1, with unresolved D. In germline, CDR1 is LGHNA, CDR2 YSLEER. The CDR3 loop spans 14 amino acids. Trimming removed 0 bases from V and 0 bases from J, with 5 bases in between. CDR3 protein: CASSQDHVNTEAFF. The CDR3 DNA is TGCGCCAGCAGCCAAGATCACGTGAACACTGAAGCTTTCTTT.

This clonotype was seen a single time. A much larger clonotype is one base distant, so this may be a read error. The rearrangement joins TRBV2 to TRBJ1-2; D perhaps matches TRBD1 (5 bases). The CDR3 runs 12 residues. The V end was cut by 9 bases, the J end by 8 bases, with 16 bases between. Germline V CDR1 and CDR2: SNHLY, FYNNEI. This CDR3 is CARGRRSVGYTF. Written as DNA, the CDR3 is TGTGCCAGGGGACGGAGGAGCGTCGGCTACACCTTC.

This clonotype was found many times. V gene TRBV27 combines with J gene TRBJ2-3, with TRBD2 matching over 10 bases. V shed 5 bases and J 0 bases; nucleotides not matched to a gene: 5. Germline CDR1 reads MNHEY; CDR2 reads SMNVEV (reference sequence). The CDR3 totals 16 residues. The CDR3 sequence is CASSALAGMSTDTQYF. DNA for the CDR3: TGTGCCAGCAGTGCACTAGCGGGAATGAGCACAGATACGCAGTATTTT.

This clonotype was detected only once. The rearrangement joins TRBV5-1 to TRBJ1-5; D unclear. This CDR3 has 15 amino acids. The germline V and J ends were trimmed by 0 bases and 7 bases, with 14 bases remaining between them. Germline V CDR1 and CDR2: SGHRS, YFSETQ. The CDR3 spells CASSLDNPIIQPQHF. CDR3 DNA sequence: TGCGCCAGCAGCTTGGATAATCCGATAATCCAGCCCCAGCATTTT.

The V gene is TRBV11-3, the J gene TRBJ1-1, with 8 positions matching TRBD1. J gave up 4 bases and V 0 bases, and 7 bases lay outside the gene matches. This CDR3 contains 16 residues. CDR1 is SGHNT, CDR2 YENEEA, per germline. CDR3 DNA sequence: TGTGCCAGCAGCTTAGATGCGACAGGGGTAATCACTGAAGCTTTCTTT. This translates into CASSLDATGVITEAFF.